These 13 T cell receptor beta chains originate from one sample sequenced in a study of T cells in Graves' hyperthyroidism and ophthalmopathy. RNA transcripts yielded amplified TCR beta CDR3 regions. The TCR CDR3 first-round RT-PCR relied on the HTBI primer set. Each CDR3 protein is one row after TCRdb ran MiXCR on the multiplex PCR reads. The table lists hundreds of thousands of distinct CDR3 sequences, about 16% of them singletons. The sample taken for sequencing was blood. The origin of the receptors is a woman between 25 and 40 years old with Graves' hyperthyroidism.

This clonotype occurred many times. This sequence joins TRBV12-3 or TRBV12-4 and TRBJ2-3; D possibly corresponds to TRBD2 (5 bases). The CDR3 runs to 14 residues. Trimming took off 8 bases at V and 7 bases at J, with 19 bases between the two ends. The CDR3 DNA sequence: TGTGCCAGCGTGGCTAGCAGATTCCCGAATACGCAGTATTTT. Protein product: CASVASRFPNTQYF.

This clonotype was recorded many times. The V call is TRBV2, the J call TRBJ2-7; D may be TRBD1 (5 bases). Germline V CDR1 and CDR2: SNHLY, FYNNEI. The CDR3 covers 14 residues. Trimming took off 1 base at V and 5 bases at J, with 12 bases between the two ends. The CDR3 DNA follows: TGTGCCAGCAGTGAAGTGACAGTAACTCACGAGCAGTACTTC. Amino acids: CASSEVTVTHEQYF. The full variable domain, completed using reference TRBV2 and TRBJ2-7, is EPEVTQTPSHQVTQMGQEVILRCVPISNHLYFYWYRQILGQKVEFLVSFYNNEISEKSEIFDDQFSVERPDGSNFTLKIRSTKLEDSAMYFCASSEVTVTHEQYFGPGTRLTVT.

This clonotype was found a few times. The genes are TRBV28 and TRBJ1-3, with D unresolved. The V gene's germline CDR1 is MDHEN and CDR2 SYDVKM. V dropped 7 bases and J dropped 5 bases, with 12 bases sitting between them. This CDR3 has 13 residues. The DNA of the CDR3 is TGTGCCAGCACTCGAAAAGTTCGAAACACCATATATTTT. Amino acids: CASTRKVRNTIYF.

In this sample, this clonotype turned up many times. This rearrangement joins TRBV10-2 to TRBJ2-1, with 10 bases aligning to TRBD2. The CDR3 runs to 16 residues. J lost 8 bases, V lost 0 bases, and 7 bases had no gene match. In germline, CDR1 is WSHSY, CDR2 SAAADI. The CDR3 spells CASSESWASGSHEQFF. CDR3 nucleotides: TGCGCCAGCAGTGAGTCGTGGGCTAGCGGGAGCCATGAGCAGTTCTTC.

This clonotype was seen once. The V gene is TRBV7-2, the J gene TRBJ2-1, with D tentatively TRBD1 (5 bases). Germline CDR1 reads SGHTA; CDR2 reads FQGNSA. The CDR3 covers 12 residues. The DNA of the CDR3 is TGTGCAGAAGGGCAGGGTGGCGATGAGCAGTTCTTC. It specifies CAEGQGGDEQFF.

This clonotype was recorded many times. The rearrangement joins TRBV12-3 or TRBV12-4 to TRBJ2-1, with D perhaps TRBD1 or TRBD2 (6 bases each). The CDR3 sequence is 14 residues long. Trimming removed 4 bases from V and 5 bases from J, with 12 bases in between. DNA of the CDR3: TGTGCCAGCAGTTCTCTCGGGGGCCACAATGAGCAGTTCTTC. It yields the protein CASSSLGGHNEQFF.

This clonotype was seen many times. The V and J genes are TRBV10-1 and TRBJ1-1; D not certain. There are 13 residues in the CDR3. Between the trimmed V and J ends, which lost 3 bases and 5 bases, there was a span of 10 bases. The V gene's germline CDR1 is WNHNN and CDR2 SYGVQD (reference sequence). For the CDR3, the DNA is TGCGCCAGCAGTGAAAGGAGTGGGACTGAAGCTTTCTTT. Translating gives CASSERSGTEAFF.

This clonotype came up a few times. This chain uses TRBV6-1 with TRBJ2-6; 8 bases match TRBD1. The J segment lost 1 base and the V segment lost 8 bases, leaving 7 bases of the junction unmatched. Germline V gives CDR1 MNHNS, CDR2 SASEGT. This CDR3 spans 16 amino acids. CDR3 sequence reads: CASGTGSLSGANVLTF. The CDR3 coding sequence is TGTGCCAGCGGGACAGGCTCCCTTTCTGGGGCCAACGTCCTGACTTTC.

This rearrangement joins TRBV3-1 to TRBJ2-1; a weak D match, TRBD2 (5 bases). CDR3 length: 16 residues. The V and J ends lost 5 bases and 5 bases respectively, with 19 bases between them. The germline V gene has CDR1 LGHDT and CDR2 YNNKEL (reference sequence). CDR3 residues: CASSELSSFPHNEQFF. CDR3 nucleotide sequence: TGTGCCAGCAGCGAGCTCTCTAGCTTCCCCCACAATGAGCAGTTCTTC.

The rearrangement joins TRBV5-1 to TRBJ1-6; D not resolved. This CDR3 region has 15 residues. Germline V lookup: CDR1 SGHRS, CDR2 YFSETQ. Trimming took 0 bases from V and 7 from J, leaving 11 bases between them. The CDR3 region has the DNA TGCGCCAGCAGCTTGGGGCACGCTGGAAATTCACCCCTCCACTTT. Translation: CASSLGHAGNSPLHF.

This clonotype was picked up a small number of times. This may arise from a read error, as a much more abundant clone is one base away. The J gene is TRBJ2-7, the V gene TRBV7-2; TRBD2 might be the D (8 bases). The CDR3 totals 17 residues. V was clipped by 1 base and J by 6 bases, with 22 bases between them. Germline loops: CDR1 SGHTA, CDR2 FQGNSA. CDR3 loop: CASSLVLTGGPGGEQYF. The CDR3 DNA reads as TGTGCCAGCAGCTTAGTACTAACGGGAGGGCCAGGGGGCGAGCAGTACTTC.

This clonotype occurred a few times. The rearrangement joins TRBV28 to TRBJ2-5; 12 bases match TRBD2. V lost 2 bases and J lost 4; bases outside the gene matches: 17. This CDR3 has 20 amino acids. CDR1 and CDR2 (germline): MDHEN, SYDVKM. CDR3 amino acids: CASSLTNIMSASGRVETQYF. CDR3 sequence (DNA): TGTGCCAGCAGTTTAACCAACATAATGAGTGCTAGCGGGAGGGTAGAGACCCAGTACTTC. The whole variable domain, remainder taken from reference TRBV28 and TRBJ2-5, is DVKVTQSSRYLVKRTGEKVFLECVQDMDHENMFWYRQDPGLGLRLIYFSYDVKMKEKGDIPEGYSVSREKKERFSLILESASTNQTSMYLCASSLTNIMSASGRVETQYFGPGTRLLVL.

This clonotype turned up a few times. The chain couples TRBV11-3 to TRBJ2-7, with D possibly being TRBD2 (5 bases). The V gene lost 3 bases and the J gene lost 0 bases, with 15 bases spanning the gap. The CDR3 contains 16 residues. Germline CDR1 reads SGHNT; CDR2 reads YENEEA. In DNA, the CDR3 is TGTGCCAGCAGCTTTTCCGGGGTAAGAGGCTCCTACGAGCAGTACTTC. Translation gives CASSFSGVRGSYEQYF.